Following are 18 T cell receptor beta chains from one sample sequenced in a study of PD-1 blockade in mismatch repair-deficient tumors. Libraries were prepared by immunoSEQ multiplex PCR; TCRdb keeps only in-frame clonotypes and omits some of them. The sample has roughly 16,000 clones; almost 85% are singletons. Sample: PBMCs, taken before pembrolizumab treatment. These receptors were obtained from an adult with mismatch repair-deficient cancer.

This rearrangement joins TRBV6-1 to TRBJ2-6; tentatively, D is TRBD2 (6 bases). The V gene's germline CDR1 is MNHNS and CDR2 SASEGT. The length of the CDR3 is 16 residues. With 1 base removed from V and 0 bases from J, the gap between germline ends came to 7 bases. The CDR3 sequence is CASSEEEGSGANVLTF. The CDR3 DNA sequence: TGTGCCAGCAGTGAAGAGGAGGGCTCTGGGGCCAACGTCCTGACTTTC.

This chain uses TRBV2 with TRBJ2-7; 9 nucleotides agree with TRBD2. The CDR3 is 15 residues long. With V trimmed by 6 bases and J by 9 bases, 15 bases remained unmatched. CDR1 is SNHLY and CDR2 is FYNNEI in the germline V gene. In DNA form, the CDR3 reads TGTGCCAGCAGCGCCCGACTAGCGGCCTCGATGTGGCAGTACTTC. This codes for CASSARLAASMWQYF.

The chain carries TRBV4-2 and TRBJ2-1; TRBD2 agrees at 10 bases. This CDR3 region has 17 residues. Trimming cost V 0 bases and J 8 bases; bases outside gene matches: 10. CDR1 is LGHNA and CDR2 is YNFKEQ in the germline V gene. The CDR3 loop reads CASSQELLAGVFYEQFF. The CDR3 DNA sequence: TGTGCCAGCAGCCAAGAACTTCTAGCGGGAGTGTTCTATGAGCAGTTCTTC.

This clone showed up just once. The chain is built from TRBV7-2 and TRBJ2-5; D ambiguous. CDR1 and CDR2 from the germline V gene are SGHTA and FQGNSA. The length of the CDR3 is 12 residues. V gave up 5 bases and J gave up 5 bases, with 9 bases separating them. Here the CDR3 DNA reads TGTGCCAGCAGCCATCGCGCGGAGACCCAGTACTTC. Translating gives CASSHRAETQYF. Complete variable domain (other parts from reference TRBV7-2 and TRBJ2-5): GAGVSQSPSNKVTEKGKDVELRCDPISGHTALYWYRQSLGQGLEFLIYFQGNSAPDKSGLPSDRFSAERTGGSVSTLTIQRTQQEDSAVYLCASSHRAETQYFGPGTRLLVL.

This CDR3 reads CASSQGEEQYF. CDR3 bases: TGTGCCAGCAGCCAGGGAGAGGAGCAGTACTTC. The chain carries TRBV4-2 and TRBJ2-7, with D possibly being TRBD2 (5 bases). Trimming pared 3 bases from V and 7 bases from J, leaving 7 bases between. The germline V gene encodes CDR1 LGHNA and CDR2 YNFKEQ. The CDR3 covers 11 residues.

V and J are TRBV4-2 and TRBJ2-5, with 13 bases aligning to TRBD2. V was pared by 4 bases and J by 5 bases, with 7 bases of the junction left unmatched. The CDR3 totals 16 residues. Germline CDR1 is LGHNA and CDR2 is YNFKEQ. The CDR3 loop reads CASSRQLAGGGETQYF. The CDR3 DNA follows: TGTGCCAGCAGCCGACAACTAGCGGGAGGGGGGGAGACCCAGTACTTC.

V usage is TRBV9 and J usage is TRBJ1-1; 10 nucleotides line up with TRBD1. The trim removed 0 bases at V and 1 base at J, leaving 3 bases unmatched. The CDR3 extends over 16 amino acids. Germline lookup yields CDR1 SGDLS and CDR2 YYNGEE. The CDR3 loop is CASSVGGQGPNTEAFF. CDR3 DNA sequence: TGTGCCAGCAGCGTAGGGGGACAGGGGCCGAACACTGAAGCTTTCTTT.

The CDR3 is CASSQVVAQNEQFF. Here the CDR3 DNA reads TGCGCCAGCAGCCAAGTCGTAGCCCAGAATGAGCAGTTCTTC. The rearrangement links TRBV4-1 to TRBJ2-1; no clear D. Germline CDR1 is MGHRA and CDR2 is YSYEKL. Trimming took off 1 base at V and 7 bases at J, with 11 bases between the two ends. This CDR3 is built from 14 residues.

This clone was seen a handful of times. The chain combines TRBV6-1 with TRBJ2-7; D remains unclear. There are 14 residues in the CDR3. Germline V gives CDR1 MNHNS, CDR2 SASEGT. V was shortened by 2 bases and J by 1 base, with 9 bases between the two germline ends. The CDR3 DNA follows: TGTGCCAGCAGTGAATCTGGGCTATCCTACGAGCAGTACTTC. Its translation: CASSESGLSYEQYF.

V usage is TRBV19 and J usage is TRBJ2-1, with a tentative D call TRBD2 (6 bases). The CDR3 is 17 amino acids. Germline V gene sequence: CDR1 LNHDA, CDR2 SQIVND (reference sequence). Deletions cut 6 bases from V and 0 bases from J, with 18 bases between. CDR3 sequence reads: CASRPQASARSYNEQFF. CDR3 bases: TGTGCCAGTAGGCCCCAAGCTAGCGCTCGCTCCTACAATGAGCAGTTCTTC.

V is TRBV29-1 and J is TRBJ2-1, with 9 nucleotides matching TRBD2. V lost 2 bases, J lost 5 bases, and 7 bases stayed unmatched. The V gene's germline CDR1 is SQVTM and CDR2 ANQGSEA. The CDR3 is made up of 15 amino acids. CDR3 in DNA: TGCAGCGTTGAAATGGATAGCGGGAGTAACAATGAGCAGTTCTTC. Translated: CSVEMDSGSNNEQFF.

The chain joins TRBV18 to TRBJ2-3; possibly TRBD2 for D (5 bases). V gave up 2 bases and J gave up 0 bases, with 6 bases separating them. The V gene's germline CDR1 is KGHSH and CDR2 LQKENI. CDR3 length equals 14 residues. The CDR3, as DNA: TGTGCCAGCTCACCAGAGCGGAGCACAGATACGCAGTATTTT. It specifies CASSPERSTDTQYF.

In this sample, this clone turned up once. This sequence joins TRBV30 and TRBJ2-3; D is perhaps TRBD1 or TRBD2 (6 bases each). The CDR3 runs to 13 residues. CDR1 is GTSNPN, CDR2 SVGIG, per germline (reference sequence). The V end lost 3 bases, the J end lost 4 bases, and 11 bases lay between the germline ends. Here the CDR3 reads CAWRVEGADTQYF. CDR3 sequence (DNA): TGTGCCTGGAGGGTGGAGGGGGCAGATACGCAGTATTTT.

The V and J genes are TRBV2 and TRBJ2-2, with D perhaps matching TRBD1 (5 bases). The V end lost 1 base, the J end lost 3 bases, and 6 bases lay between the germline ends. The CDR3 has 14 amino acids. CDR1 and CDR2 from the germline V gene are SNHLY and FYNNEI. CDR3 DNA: TGTGCCAGCAGTGAAGTGGGGCACACCGGGGAGCTGTTTTTT. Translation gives CASSEVGHTGELFF.

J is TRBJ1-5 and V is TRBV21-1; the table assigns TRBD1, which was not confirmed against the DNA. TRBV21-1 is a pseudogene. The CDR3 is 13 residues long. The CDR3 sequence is CASSRQLNQPQHF. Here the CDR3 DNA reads TGTGCCAGCAGCAGACAGCTCAATCAGCCCCAGCATTTT.

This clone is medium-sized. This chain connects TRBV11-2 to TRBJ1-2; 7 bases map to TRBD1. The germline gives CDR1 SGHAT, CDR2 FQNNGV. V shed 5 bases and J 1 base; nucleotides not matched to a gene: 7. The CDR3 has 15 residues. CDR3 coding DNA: TGTGCCAGCAGCCCGGGGACAGCCATTAACTATGGCTACACCTTC. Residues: CASSPGTAINYGYTF.

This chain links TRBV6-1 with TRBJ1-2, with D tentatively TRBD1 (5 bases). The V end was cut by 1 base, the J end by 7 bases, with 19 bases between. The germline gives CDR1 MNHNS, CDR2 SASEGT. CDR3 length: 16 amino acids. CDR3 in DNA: TGTGCCAGCAGTGAAGGGCCGGGACCCACCGTTCGTGGCTACACCTTC. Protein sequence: CASSEGPGPTVRGYTF.

The CDR3 sequence is CASSFLTGDISGNTIYF. The CDR3 coding sequence is TGTGCCAGCAGCTTCCTGACAGGGGATATCTCTGGAAACACCATATATTTT. This rearrangement joins TRBV11-3 to TRBJ1-3, with 8 bases lining up with TRBD1. The V segment lost 3 bases and the J segment 0 bases; nucleotides outside the gene matches: 7. This CDR3 is built from 17 residues. Germline V CDR1 and CDR2: SGHNT, YENEEA.